The present T cell receptor (beta chain) was sequenced within a study of blood T cell repertoires in COVID-19. Overall study: T cells, B-cell-depleted T cells, or PBMCs supplied cDNA or gDNA.

Germline lookup yields CDR1 MDHEN and CDR2 SYDVKM. This CDR3 region has 15 residues. The V gene lost 1 base and the J gene lost 10 bases, with 14 bases spanning the gap. TCRdb keeps only in-frame clones here, not all; method: immunoSEQ multiplex PCR. The sample has about 50,000 clones, more than 80% seen once. The rearrangement links TRBV28 to TRBJ1-6; tentative D call: TRBD1 (6 bases). This clonotype was obtained from a man aged 60 to 69 with acute or convalescent COVID-19. Sample: peripheral blood. The CDR3 nucleotides read TGTGCCAGCAGTTTATATCCAGGGGCAGGATCACCCCTCCACTTT. It yields the protein CASSLYPGAGSPLHF.